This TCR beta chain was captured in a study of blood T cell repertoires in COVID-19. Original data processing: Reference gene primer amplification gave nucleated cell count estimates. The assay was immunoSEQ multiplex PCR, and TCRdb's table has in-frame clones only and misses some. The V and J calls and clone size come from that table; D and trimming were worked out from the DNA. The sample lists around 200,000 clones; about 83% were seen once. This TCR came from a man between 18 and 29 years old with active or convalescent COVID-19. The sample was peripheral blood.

CDR3 sequence: CAITSEREQETQYF. The CDR3 DNA sequence: TGTGCCATCACGAGCGAGCGGGAGCAAGAGACCCAGTACTTC. V and J are TRBV2 and TRBJ2-5; 8 nucleotides agree with TRBD2. Germline values: CDR1 SNHLY, CDR2 FYNNEI. Germline trimming cut 10 bases from V and 2 bases from J; bases unmatched to any gene: 9. The CDR3 loop spans 14 amino acids.